The 31 T cell receptor beta chains below all came from one sample that was sequenced in a study of technical replicates of blood from a few donors. Sequencing was performed with immunoSEQ multiplex PCR; in TCRdb, only in-frame clones are kept and a portion is missing. This table has approximately 92,000 clones, approximately 95% appearing once. Sequencing was done on a sample of T cells isolated from PBMCs. All receptors derive from a human donor in good health.

This clone was seen once. J is TRBJ2-1 and V is TRBV6-5; TRBD1 is a possible D gene (6 bases). Trimming left V 2 bases short and J 3 bases short, with 8 bases between. Per germline, CDR1 MNHEY and CDR2 SVGAGI. This CDR3 contains 14 residues. The CDR3 loop is CASSYAGDYNEQFF. The CDR3 nucleotides are TGTGCCAGCAGTTACGCAGGGGACTACAATGAGCAGTTCTTC.

The sample holds one count of this clone. This chain joins TRBV7-8 and TRBJ1-5; D perhaps matches TRBD1 (6 bases). Germline V gene lookup returns CDR1 SGHVS and CDR2 FQNEAQ. There are 13 residues in the CDR3. Trimming removed 8 bases at V and 6 bases at J, with 14 bases between. The CDR3 DNA follows: TGTGCCAGCGCAGGGGAACGAGGTCAGCCCCAGCATTTT. Translated: CASAGERGQPQHF.

DNA of the CDR3: TGTGCCAGCAGCTTCGGGACAGGGGCTTACGAGCAGTACTTC. Translating gives CASSFGTGAYEQYF. V gene TRBV5-4 combines with J gene TRBJ2-7; TRBD1 matches at 10 bases. Germline CDR1 reads SGHNT; CDR2 reads YYREEE (reference sequence). Losses at the gene ends were 2 bases for V and 4 bases for J; bases not matched to a gene: 3. The CDR3 is 14 amino acids.

Here the CDR3 DNA reads TGTGCCAGCATCCGTTCAGGTGGCACAGATACGCAGTATTTT. The encoded protein is CASIRSGGTDTQYF. This sequence joins TRBV5-4 and TRBJ2-3; D not certain. The germline V gene has CDR1 SGHNT and CDR2 YYREEE (reference sequence). The CDR3 consists of 14 residues. V lost 6 bases, J lost 1 base, and 12 bases lay in between.

The rearrangement links TRBV5-4 to TRBJ2-1; 11 positions agree with TRBD2. The germline V gene encodes CDR1 SGHNT and CDR2 YYREEE (reference sequence). After removal of 2 bases from V and 7 bases from J, the junction contained 5 bases not matched to a gene. This CDR3 has 15 residues. CDR3 DNA sequence: TGTGCCAGCAGCTTAGAACTAGCGGGAGTAAATGAGCAGTTCTTC. The encoded protein is CASSLELAGVNEQFF.

The V call is TRBV7-9, the J call TRBJ1-1; perhaps TRBD1 as D (6 bases). Germline-derived CDR1 and CDR2 are SEHNR and FQNEAQ (reference sequence). The V and J ends lost 0 bases and 6 bases respectively, with 14 bases between them. This CDR3 region has 15 residues. The CDR3 reads CASSLARAGVAEAFF. CDR3 DNA: TGTGCCAGCAGCTTAGCGCGGGCAGGGGTGGCTGAAGCTTTCTTT.

This chain joins TRBV2 and TRBJ2-3, with 11 bases lining up with TRBD2. From germline, CDR1 is SNHLY and CDR2 FYNNEI. The ends lost 8 bases at V and 2 bases at J; junction bases unmatched: 9. The CDR3 length is 16 residues. The CDR3 DNA is TGTGCCAGCGGGGACGGACTAGCGGGTACCACAGATACGCAGTATTTT. Translating it yields CASGDGLAGTTDTQYF.

This chain connects TRBV4-2 to TRBJ2-7; 10 nucleotides agree with TRBD1. The junction had 6 bases not matched to a gene; V was cut back by 2 bases and J by 5 bases. This CDR3 contains 15 residues. Germline CDR1 LGHNA, CDR2 YNFKEQ. CDR3 in DNA: TGTGCCAGCAGCCAATTTCTCGGGACAGGGGACGAGCAGTACTTC. It encodes CASSQFLGTGDEQYF.

The chain employs TRBV9 and TRBJ1-2; 7 bases are shared with TRBD1. The CDR3 extends over 15 amino acids. From germline, CDR1 is SGDLS and CDR2 YYNGEE. V dropped 3 bases and J dropped 2; count of bases not matched to a gene: 7. CDR3 nucleotides: TGTGCCAGCAGCGCAGAGGGACAGCTCAACTATGGCTACACCTTC. As protein: CASSAEGQLNYGYTF.

V and J are TRBV7-6 and TRBJ1-1, with TRBD1 identical over 9 bases. The CDR3 totals 15 residues. Trimming at V came to 5 bases and at J to 8 bases, leaving 12 bases not matched to a gene. The germline CDR1 and CDR2 sequences are SGHVS and FNYEAQ. The CDR3 spells CASSARHRGLGEAFF. The CDR3 nucleotides read TGTGCCAGCAGCGCGCGACACAGGGGGCTCGGGGAAGCTTTCTTT.

The CDR3 DNA sequence: TGCGCCAGCAGCTTAGGACAGGGAGAAGGAGAGACCCAGTACTTC. Translation gives CASSLGQGEGETQYF. V is TRBV5-1 and J is TRBJ2-5; the match to TRBD1 covers 8 bases. Trimming took 2 bases from V and 4 from J; bases not matched to a gene: 7. This CDR3 has 15 amino acids. Germline V gene lookup returns CDR1 SGHRS and CDR2 YFSETQ.

The chain recombines TRBV6-6 with TRBJ2-7, with D tentatively TRBD2 (6 bases). Deletions cut 4 bases from V and 2 bases from J, with 12 bases between. In germline, CDR1 is MNHNY, CDR2 SVGAGI (reference sequence). The CDR3 length is 14 residues. The CDR3 spells CASSWDSRTYEQYF. In DNA form, the CDR3 reads TGTGCCAGCAGTTGGGACTCCCGTACCTACGAGCAGTACTTC.

The chain combines TRBV25-1 with TRBJ1-1, with no clear D. The CDR3 is 15 amino acids. Germline lookup yields CDR1 MGHDK and CDR2 SYGVNS. Trimming cost V 1 base and J 5 bases, with 14 bases left between them. The DNA of the CDR3 is TGTGCCAGCAGTGAATTCGTACAGCTTCCGACTGAAGCTTTCTTT. This gives the protein CASSEFVQLPTEAFF.

The CDR3 DNA sequence: TGCGCCAGCGGCATGGGGCAGGCCAACTATGGCTACACCTTC. Its translation is CASGMGQANYGYTF. V and J are TRBV5-1 and TRBJ1-2; D may be TRBD1 (5 bases). Looked up from germline, CDR1 is SGHRS and CDR2 is YFSETQ. This CDR3 region has 14 residues. V lost 7 bases and J lost 2, with 15 bases in between.

The V and J genes are TRBV11-2 and TRBJ2-1; 10 nucleotides line up with TRBD1. The germline V gene has CDR1 SGHAT and CDR2 FQNNGV. The CDR3 loop spans 18 amino acids. J was trimmed by 7 bases and V by 2 bases; bases with no gene match: 14. CDR3 sequence reads: CASSLQPGGQGTRNEQFF. CDR3 DNA: TGTGCCAGCAGCTTACAACCTGGGGGACAGGGGACCCGGAATGAGCAGTTCTTC.

The CDR3 spells CASSFGGPTDTQYF. The CDR3 DNA follows: TGCGCCAGCAGCTTCGGGGGGCCAACAGATACGCAGTATTTT. The J gene is TRBJ2-3, the V gene TRBV5-1; D might be TRBD2 (7 bases). CDR3 length: 14 amino acids. Germline CDR1 is SGHRS and CDR2 is YFSETQ. The V gene lost 2 bases and the J gene lost 3 bases, with 10 bases spanning the gap.

The V gene is TRBV9, the J gene TRBJ2-5, with 15 positions matching TRBD2. With V trimmed by 4 bases and J by 5 bases, 12 bases remained unmatched. Germline V gene data show CDR1 as SGDLS and CDR2 as YYNGEE. The CDR3 sequence is 18 residues long. The CDR3 loop is CASSPTRTSGRASETQYF. The CDR3 nucleotides read TGTGCCAGCAGCCCTACTAGGACTAGCGGGAGGGCCTCCGAGACCCAGTACTTC.

The chain employs TRBV5-1 and TRBJ2-7; tentatively, D is TRBD2 (6 bases). Germline loops: CDR1 SGHRS, CDR2 YFSETQ. Trimming took 0 bases from V and 0 from J, leaving 16 bases between them. The CDR3 is 17 residues long. The CDR3 loop is CASSLGLSGTGSYEQYF. The DNA of the CDR3 is TGCGCCAGCAGCTTGGGGTTATCCGGGACTGGCTCCTACGAGCAGTACTTC.

This chain uses TRBV6-4 with TRBJ2-7; 8 nucleotides line up with TRBD1. The germline gives CDR1 MRHNA, CDR2 SNTAGT. Trimming at V came to 0 bases and at J to 2 bases, leaving 21 bases not matched to a gene. This CDR3 region has 21 residues. The CDR3 coding sequence is TGTGCCAGCAGTGACTCGAATTCCCCCGGGACAGGAACATACAGTACCTACGAGCAGTACTTC. Translation: CASSDSNSPGTGTYSTYEQYF.

This chain connects TRBV7-9 to TRBJ2-7; D may be TRBD1 (6 bases). The CDR3 extends over 14 amino acids. Germline-derived CDR1 and CDR2 are SEHNR and FQNEAQ (reference sequence). Trimming pared 1 base from V and 6 bases from J, leaving 13 bases between. The CDR3 DNA follows: TGTGCCAGCAGCTTAGAATTACAGGGTGGCGAGCAGTACTTC. It translates to CASSLELQGGEQYF.

This sequence joins TRBV19 and TRBJ2-1; D might be TRBD2 (5 bases). The CDR3 runs to 16 residues. The V end lost 7 bases, the J end lost 2 bases, and 18 bases lay between the germline ends. The germline CDR1 and CDR2 sequences are LNHDA and SQIVND (reference sequence). CDR3 sequence: CASNIEGARPYNEQFF. The DNA for the CDR3 is TGTGCCAGTAATATTGAGGGAGCAAGGCCCTACAATGAGCAGTTCTTC.

This chain joins TRBV11-2 and TRBJ2-2; D is unresolved. CDR3 length equals 12 residues. Germline CDR1 and CDR2: SGHAT and FQNNGV. V lost 6 bases and J 2 bases, leaving 4 bases between the germline ends. CDR3 DNA: TGTGCCAGCAGATCTAACACCGGGGAGCTGTTTTTT. It yields the protein CASRSNTGELFF.

The genes are TRBV25-1 and TRBJ2-5, with 8 positions matching TRBD1. With V trimmed by 3 bases and J by 2 bases, 8 bases remained unmatched. CDR1 and CDR2 from the germline V gene are MGHDK and SYGVNS. CDR3 length equals 16 residues. The CDR3 loop is CASSEPHRGWQETQYF. CDR3 sequence (DNA): TGTGCCAGCAGTGAGCCCCACAGGGGGTGGCAAGAGACCCAGTACTTC.

This clone was counted a single time. The chain recombines TRBV30 with TRBJ2-1, with 8 bases that match TRBD1. V was pared by 0 bases and J by 3 bases, with 4 bases of the junction left unmatched. Germline V gives CDR1 GTSNPN, CDR2 SVGIG (reference sequence). This CDR3 contains 15 residues. The CDR3 is CAWSVLDRDYNEQFF. In DNA, the CDR3 is TGTGCCTGGAGTGTGTTGGACAGGGACTACAATGAGCAGTTCTTC.

This sequence joins TRBV7-3 and TRBJ2-2, with no clear D. Germline V CDR1 and CDR2: SGHTA, FQGTGA. CDR3 length: 12 residues. Deletions cut 5 bases from V and 3 bases from J, with 4 bases between. This CDR3 is CASSPDTGELFF. For the CDR3, the DNA is TGTGCCAGCAGCCCCGACACCGGGGAGCTGTTTTTT.

The rearrangement uses TRBV6-5 and TRBJ2-4; 9 bases agree with TRBD1. Germline assignment: CDR1 MNHEY and CDR2 SVGAGI. V shed 6 bases, J shed 8 bases, and the junction held 8 bases outside the gene matches. This CDR3 spans 14 amino acids. CDR3 sequence reads: CASRPSQGADIQYF. In nucleotides, the CDR3 is TGTGCCAGCAGACCATCACAGGGGGCTGACATTCAGTACTTC.

The V call is TRBV9, the J call TRBJ2-7, with TRBD2 identical over 11 bases. V lost 4 bases to trimming and J lost 5 bases; unmatched junction nucleotides: 14. Germline CDR1 and CDR2: SGDLS and YYNGEE. The CDR3 spans 17 residues. Written as DNA, the CDR3 is TGTGCCAGCAGCCCTTCCATTAGCGGGAGGGCCACCCACGAGCAGTACTTC. The encoded protein is CASSPSISGRATHEQYF.

The rearrangement joins TRBV5-1 to TRBJ1-1; D might be TRBD1 (5 bases). The CDR3 has 14 amino acids. Germline lookup yields CDR1 SGHRS and CDR2 YFSETQ. With 3 bases removed from V and 1 base from J, the gap between germline ends came to 10 bases. The DNA of the CDR3 is TGCGCCAGCAGCTCTTCTACAGGGAACACTGAAGCTTTCTTT. It encodes CASSSSTGNTEAFF.

The J gene is TRBJ2-3, the V gene TRBV29-1, with a tentative D call TRBD2 (6 bases). V was cut by 0 bases and J by 0 bases, with 13 bases left in between. The CDR3 length is 16 residues. Germline CDR1 and CDR2: SQVTM and ANQGSEA. This CDR3 reads CSVEESGASSTDTQYF. CDR3 sequence (DNA): TGCAGCGTTGAAGAGTCGGGAGCCTCTAGCACAGATACGCAGTATTTT.

The chain employs TRBV2 and TRBJ2-1, with D possibly matching TRBD2 (5 bases). V lost 6 bases, J lost 7 bases, and 19 bases lay in between. Germline V CDR1 and CDR2: SNHLY, FYNNEI. There are 15 residues in the CDR3. CDR3 amino acids: CASRQPSGLRNEQFF. The CDR3 DNA is TGTGCCAGCAGACAACCCTCGGGATTGAGGAATGAGCAGTTCTTC.

The table lists this clone with a count of one. V is TRBV11-2 and J is TRBJ1-2; the D gene is possibly TRBD1 (5 bases). The CDR3 consists of 15 residues. CDR1 is SGHAT and CDR2 is FQNNGV in the germline V gene. Trimming took off 5 bases at V and 2 bases at J, with 15 bases between the two ends. The CDR3 DNA reads as TGTGCCAGCAGCCACCTTGGGGGGAGAAACTATGGCTACACCTTC. Amino acid sequence: CASSHLGGRNYGYTF. Full variable domain (outside the CDR3, taken from reference TRBV11-2 and TRBJ1-2): EAGVAQSPRYKIIEKRQSVAFWCNPISGHATLYWYQQILGQGPKLLIQFQNNGVVDDSQLPKDRFSAERLKGVDSTLKIQPAKLEDSAVYLCASSHLGGRNYGYTFGSGTRLTVV.